Each of the 19 T cell receptor beta chains below was sequenced from the same sample in a study of T cell responses to AZD1222 COVID-19 vaccine (dated by TCRdb to the early 2020s). Library prep was done by the immunoSEQ multiplex PCR assay. TCRdb carries this immuneACCESS record with in-frame sequences only. Its versions omit some clonotypes, under half of them owing to an unresolved V gene in the studies checked, with the rest unexplained. Present in this sample are 130,000 to 150,000 clones, approximately 88% of which were seen just once. The ten biggest clones cover approximately 3.1% of the sample. The sample's time point label, decoded: baseline before first vaccination. This sample's treatment or condition label indicates: meningococcal conjugate vaccine given as trial control. Specimen: peripheral blood, collected on day 0 of MenACWY control vaccination. The receptor set was obtained from an adult in good health.

This clone has a single count. The rearrangement uses TRBV24-1 and TRBJ2-1, with 7 bases lining up with TRBD2. Germline values: CDR1 KGHDR, CDR2 SFDVKD. The CDR3 spans 16 residues. V shed 4 bases and J 1 base; nucleotides not matched to a gene: 6. The CDR3 DNA is TGTGCCACCAGTGACCCCGGACTAGTGTCCTACAATGAGCAGTTCTTC. This codes for CATSDPGLVSYNEQFF.

The chain carries TRBV7-2 and TRBJ2-7; 9 bases agree with TRBD2. The CDR3 consists of 15 residues. Per germline, CDR1 SGHTA and CDR2 FQGNSA. Trimming cost V 0 bases and J 3 bases; bases outside gene matches: 3. As DNA, the CDR3 is TGTGCCAGCAGCTTAGCATGGCGGGGGGGCTACGAGCAGTACTTC. This gives the protein CASSLAWRGGYEQYF.

Turning to this clone: The identical CDR3 is also encoded by other nucleotide sequences in the sample. The chain carries TRBV5-1 and TRBJ2-2; D call uncertain. Germline lookup yields CDR1 SGHRS and CDR2 YFSETQ. Trimming shortened V by 0 bases and J by 1 base, and 4 bases separated the two germline ends. The CDR3 has 14 residues. The CDR3 DNA follows: TGCGCCAGCAGCTTGGCCAGGAACACCGGGGAGCTGTTTTTT. Translating it yields CASSLARNTGELFF.

This chain connects TRBV5-1 to TRBJ1-2, with 7 bases lining up with TRBD1. CDR3 size: 14 residues. Trimming at V came to 4 bases and at J to 4 bases, leaving 7 bases not matched to a gene. Germline CDR1 and CDR2: SGHRS and YFSETQ. The CDR3 DNA follows: TGCGCCAGCAGCCAGAGGACAGGAAGCTATGGCTACACCTTC. Encoded protein: CASSQRTGSYGYTF.

V gene TRBV5-1 combines with J gene TRBJ2-5; the match to TRBD2 covers 8 bases. V dropped 1 base and J dropped 2; count of bases not matched to a gene: 4. The CDR3 spans 15 residues. CDR1 is SGHRS, CDR2 YFSETQ, per germline. CDR3 coding DNA: TGCGCCAGCAGCTTGAGCGGGAGCGGGCAAGAGACCCAGTACTTC. It yields the protein CASSLSGSGQETQYF.

The chain links TRBV3-1 (or the pseudogene TRBV3-2) to TRBJ1-5; maybe TRBD1 (5 bases). V lost 4 bases and J 3 bases, leaving 10 bases between the germline ends. The CDR3 has 14 residues. CDR1 and CDR2 (germline): LGHDT, YNNKEL (reference sequence). CDR3: CASSRAGFNQPQHF. DNA for the CDR3: TGTGCCAGCAGCCGGGCAGGGTTCAATCAGCCCCAGCATTTT.

The chain couples TRBV9 to TRBJ2-1; TRBD2 matches 9 bases. The J segment lost 7 bases and the V segment lost 0 bases, leaving 8 bases of the junction unmatched. The CDR3 length is 16 residues. Germline V gene lookup returns CDR1 SGDLS and CDR2 YYNGEE. CDR3 sequence (DNA): TGTGCCAGCAGCGTAGCGGGCGCGGGGGGGCTTAATGAGCAGTTCTTC. Translated: CASSVAGAGGLNEQFF.

In the case of this clone: Other DNA sequences in the sample encode the same CDR3. The rearrangement joins TRBV5-1 to TRBJ2-2, with D perhaps being TRBD1 or TRBD2 (6 bases each). Trimming pared 2 bases from V and 2 bases from J, leaving 10 bases between. Looked up from germline, CDR1 is SGHRS and CDR2 is YFSETQ. The CDR3 runs to 15 residues. The CDR3 DNA reads TGCGCCAGCAGCTTTGGCGGGACAAACACCGGGGAGCTGTTTTTT. As protein: CASSFGGTNTGELFF.

The chain is built from TRBV12-3 or TRBV12-4 and TRBJ1-1, with TRBD1 as a possible D gene (5 bases). The germline V and J ends were trimmed by 5 bases and 7 bases, with 8 bases remaining between them. The CDR3 spans 11 residues. The DNA for the CDR3 is TGTGCCAGCAGTCGGACAAATGAAGCTTTCTTT. This gives the protein CASSRTNEAFF.

The CDR3 DNA sequence: TGTGCCAGCAGTTACCCAGGACTGGTGCACGAGCAGTACTTC. The encoded protein is CASSYPGLVHEQYF. The chain recombines TRBV6-5 with TRBJ2-7; maybe TRBD2 (5 bases). V lost 2 bases, J lost 5 bases, and 13 bases lay in between. The CDR3 has 14 residues. Germline V gives CDR1 MNHEY, CDR2 SVGAGI.

The genes are TRBV5-6 and TRBJ1-4, with D unresolved. CDR3 size: 14 residues. Germline V CDR1 and CDR2: SGHDT, YYEEEE. The V gene lost 1 base and the J gene lost 5 bases, with 9 bases spanning the gap. The CDR3 reads CASSLPGPNEKLFF. CDR3 coding DNA: TGTGCCAGCAGCTTGCCCGGTCCCAATGAAAAACTGTTTTTT.

In regard to this clone: The same CDR3 is also encoded by other DNA sequences in this sample. The rearrangement joins TRBV5-1 to TRBJ1-1; the D gene is possibly TRBD1 (5 bases). V lost 0 bases and J lost 5, with 11 bases in between. There are 14 residues in the CDR3. From germline, CDR1 is SGHRS and CDR2 YFSETQ. CDR3 residues: CASSLAGGGTEAFF. As DNA, the CDR3 is TGCGCCAGCAGCTTGGCCGGGGGAGGGACTGAAGCTTTCTTT.

This rearrangement joins TRBV18 to TRBJ2-7, with D maybe TRBD1 (6 bases). The CDR3 consists of 15 residues. CDR1 is KGHSH and CDR2 is LQKENI in the germline V gene. Trimming took 4 bases from V and 0 from J, leaving 13 bases between them. CDR3 nucleotide sequence: TGTGCCAGCTCACTAGACAGGAACCCCTCCTACGAGCAGTACTTC. It encodes CASSLDRNPSYEQYF.

The chain is built from TRBV24-1 and TRBJ2-7; D is perhaps TRBD1 or TRBD2 (6 bases each). Germline CDR1 reads KGHDR; CDR2 reads SFDVKD. The CDR3 has 14 residues. V lost 5 bases and J 6 bases, leaving 16 bases between the germline ends. The CDR3 DNA sequence: TGTGCCACCAGTGGTCCCGGGGGCGTGGGCGAGCAGTACTTC. It encodes CATSGPGGVGEQYF.

V is TRBV19 and J is TRBJ1-5; 8 nucleotides line up with TRBD1. The germline V gene encodes CDR1 LNHDA and CDR2 SQIVND (reference sequence). The CDR3 loop spans 16 amino acids. After removal of 2 bases from V and 6 bases from J, the junction contained 9 bases not matched to a gene. CDR3 region: CASSILDRAAGQPQHF. The CDR3 DNA reads as TGTGCCAGTAGTATACTGGACAGGGCGGCGGGTCAGCCCCAGCATTTT. The whole variable domain, filled in from reference TRBV19 and TRBJ1-5, reads DGGITQSPKYLFRKEGQNVTLSCEQNLNHDAMYWYRQDPGQGLRLIYYSQIVNDFQKGDIAEGYSVSREKKESFPLTVTSAQKNPTAFYLCASSILDRAAGQPQHFGDGTRLSIL.

The V and J genes are TRBV6-2 or TRBV6-3 and TRBJ1-5, with a tentative D call TRBD1 (6 bases). Trimming pared 2 bases from V and 0 bases from J, leaving 8 bases between. CDR1 is MNHEY and CDR2 is SVGEGT in the germline V gene. This CDR3 contains 15 residues. The CDR3 region is CASSYGTNSNQPQHF. The CDR3 bases are TGTGCCAGCAGTTACGGGACAAATAGCAATCAGCCCCAGCATTTT.

The chain joins TRBV6-5 to TRBJ2-7, with D maybe TRBD1 (6 bases). Trimming shortened V by 0 bases and J by 3 bases, and 12 bases separated the two germline ends. This CDR3 contains 15 residues. Germline CDR1 MNHEY, CDR2 SVGAGI. Written as DNA, the CDR3 is TGTGCCAGCAGTTACTCAACAGGGTACATCTACGAGCAGTACTTC. Encoded protein: CASSYSTGYIYEQYF.

This chain links TRBV5-6 with TRBJ2-5; D remains ambiguous. V was cut by 0 bases and J by 4 bases, with 10 bases left in between. The CDR3 sequence is 14 residues long. CDR1 is SGHDT, CDR2 YYEEEE, per germline. This chain's CDR3 is CASSLGVRIETQYF. The DNA of the CDR3 is TGTGCCAGCAGCTTGGGAGTCAGGATAGAGACCCAGTACTTC.

The V and J genes are TRBV4-3 and TRBJ1-2, with D unresolved. The CDR3 length is 12 residues. In germline, CDR1 is LGHNA, CDR2 YSLEER. Trimming left V 0 bases short and J 6 bases short, with 5 bases between. The CDR3 loop reads CASSQDIHGYTF. In nucleotides, the CDR3 is TGCGCCAGCAGCCAAGACATTCATGGCTACACCTTC.